The sample holds a few counts of the clone carrying this T cell receptor (beta chain). As yet, its antigen is unknown. This specimen belongs to a study of vaccination and CD4 T cells after COVID-19. Once obtained from cultured CD4+ T cells, the DNA was sequenced using the Oncomine TCR Beta short-read assay. TCRdb itself ran the PCR reads through MiXCR, one entry per CDR3 protein. In the table there are over 15,000 distinct CDR3 sequences, around 30% of which are singletons. The length of the CDR3 is 13 residues. CDR1 and CDR2 (germline): SNHLY, FYNNEI. V lost 6 bases and J lost 6, with 13 bases in between. Treatment described: approximately 9-day PBMC culture with coronavirus spike peptide pools or control peptides (ViraFEST assay). Following expansion of antigen-specific T cells with peptide pools, ViraFEST then sequenced TCRs.

The sequencing sample was made of cultured CD4+ T cells from blood. The TCR was taken from a human donor with COVID-19. This chain links TRBV2 with TRBJ2-3; a weak D match, TRBD2 (7 bases). CDR3 sequence reads: CASRGEGVDTQYF. CDR3 coding DNA: TGTGCCAGCAGGGGGGAGGGGGTTGATACGCAGTATTTT.